This T cell receptor beta chain emerged from a study of regulatory T cells in long-lasting Graves disease (dated by TCRdb to about 2021). Study-level background: In the newly diagnosed Graves' disease group, patients had been taking antithyroid drugs for less than 3 months. The study took place in China and was registered as a clinical trial. A total of roughly 35 samples were covered by TCR sequencing, comprising some 13 persistent and around 20 newly diagnosed Graves' disease patients. Peripheral blood TCR sequencing and RNA sequencing compared persistent Graves' disease patients with newly diagnosed Graves' disease patients. What the authors observed across the whole study: Sequencing and analysis were limited to the TCR beta chain. Compared with newly diagnosed patients, patients with persistent Graves' disease had lower TCR Shannon entropy and fewer highly expanded clones, which suggests clonal expansion. Preferential use of TRBV28, TRBJ1-2 and TRBJ2-5 was observed in persistent disease, whereas TRBV20-1 and TRBJ2-1 were favored in newly diagnosed disease. Because the primary lesion, thyroid tissue, could not be accessed, the study looked at peripheral blood alone. A larger number of public clonotypes was shared among persistent patients (around 2,500) than among newly diagnosed patients (approximately 1,000). The small sample size was acknowledged by the authors as a limitation that may reduce accuracy.

In its sample, this clonotype was seen many times. No antigen is known for it. Base qualities are not provided; no much larger clone lies one nucleotide away. Receptor libraries were prepared by multiplex PCR. The sequencer listed for this sample is Illumina HiSeq 4000. CDR3 regions were amplified by Arm-PCR with iRepertoire HTBI primers to construct TCR beta libraries. Gel purification was performed on PCR products prior to sequencing. As for the original processing: Across samples, fewer than 70 TRBV and approximately 15 TRBJ segments were identified and used for gene usage analysis of CDR3 amino acid clonotypes. Filtered high-quality paired reads were merged into contigs using COPE and FqMerger. Contigs were aligned with BLAST to IMGT TRBV, TRBD and TRBJ reference genes, and CDR3 was defined per IMGT. Any clonotype with a frequency above 0.1% was classified as a highly expanded clone. Shannon entropy was used to measure repertoire diversity, and the Gini coefficient was used to measure V-J evenness. Clonotypes shared by more than one individual were considered public. TCRdb passed the public sequencing reads through fastp at Q25 and MiXCR, retaining productive beta sequences. Each entry merges the rows of one CDR3 protein and shows their most common DNA and genes. These V and J calls originate from TCRdb's pipeline instead of the authors' own analysis. The sample data list fewer than 450,000 distinct CDR3 sequences, and over 12% of these were observed just once. The ten biggest clones cover over 7% of the sample.

The CDR3 holds 15 amino acids from the cysteine to the phenylalanine. The DNA shown is the 45-base CDR3, in frame from base 1. Ends trimmed: V by 6 bases, J by 7 bases; bases unmatched to a gene: 10. Taken from the germline V gene, the CDR1 and CDR2 loops are SNHLY and FYNNEI. The time point label, as the study defines it: newly diagnosed GD, antithyroid drugs for less than 3 months. RNA was extracted from PBMCs in TRIzol for both TCR sequencing and RNA sequencing. The diagnosis of Graves' disease followed American Thyroid Association guidelines. Patients for the study were recruited at an endocrinology department in Xi'an, China. From each patient, about 9 milliliters of peripheral blood was collected into an EDTA anticoagulant tube. PBMCs were isolated by Ficoll Paque Plus density gradient separation without further T cell sorting. RNA quality was checked with an Agilent 2100 Bioanalyzer and agarose gel, and concentration with a NanoDrop 2000.

The data were also submitted as part of a second study, on T cells in Graves' hyperthyroidism and ophthalmopathy. Per the second study: Stable Graves' hyperthyroidism was defined as no progression to ophthalmopathy during 18 months of follow-up. Hyperthyroidism patients were aged 18 to 65 years and newly diagnosed, with disease duration of less than 2 months. Patients with uncontrolled infections, other autoimmune diseases, pregnancy or lactation were excluded. Clinical symptoms, serum thyroxine and TRAb, thyroid ultrasound, and orbital computed tomography formed the basis for the diagnoses. A first-round RT-PCR of the TCR CDR3 used the HTBI primer set with the Qiagen OneStep RT-PCR kit. Most expanded thyroid clonotypes (frequency above 0.001) were also detected in blood, a finding suggesting that blood repertoires may reflect thyroid immune responses. A model built on a 13 V-J signature distinguished ophthalmopathy from stable hyperthyroidism, reaching 85% to 90% sensitivity and under 84% specificity in cross-validation and 80%/75% in testing. During validation, the model predicted progression to ophthalmopathy a median of around six months ahead of onset, with more than 55% sensitivity and 72% to 85% specificity. To identify TCR V-J signatures that set the groups apart, the researchers used a discovery cohort of roughly 100 patients, made up of 40 to 45 with Graves' ophthalmopathy and 57 with stable Graves' hyperthyroidism. Whether ophthalmopathy could be predicted prospectively was tested in an independent validation cohort made up of 18 hyperthyroidism patients plus 17 patients who later progressed to ophthalmopathy. The 100 discovery patients were randomly split 7:3 into training and test sets. In roughly six Graves' hyperthyroidism patients, the study also compared T-cell repertoires from thyroid tissue with T-cell repertoires from blood. Following sampling, methimazole starting at 30 mg daily was given to hyperthyroidism patients, and high-dose intravenous methylprednisolone was given to ophthalmopathy patients. Libraries were constructed in a second round of multiplex PCR, after which size selection and purification were carried out. The libraries were sequenced on an Illumina HiSeq2000 using paired-end 100 bp reads. SOAPnuke was used to process the raw data, removing reads that contained adapters or uncalled bases, had a mean Phred below 15, or lacked an exact match to the constant primer or identifier. COPE v1.2.5 was used to merge the high-quality paired reads, and each unique nucleotide sequence was defined as a clonotype. MiTCR v1.1 was used to align clonotypes to the IMGT TRBV, TRBD and TRBJ reference segments. The analysis was restricted to V-J combinations with a frequency above 0.0001, which together covered 99% to 99.2% of the repertoires. A TCS score was defined as the ratio between F50 (clonal expansion) and ExV (chaos), using BLOSUM62-based TCRdist between CDR3 peptides within each V-J. Welch's t-statistics and random forest reduced roughly 540 V-J features to roughly 13, which were used in a naive Bayes classifier (R e1071). No statistical method was used to fix the sample size in advance, and group allocation was not hidden from the investigators. According to the paper, TCR Vbeta CDR3 sequencing was carried out on more than 120 peripheral blood samples, which came from some 41 ophthalmopathy, 75 or so hyperthyroidism and roughly 17 progressor patients.

This sequence originates from a woman between 40 and 50 years old with Graves disease. Donor details come from another sample of the same person, matched by shared clones. Recombination connected TRBV2 to TRBJ2-1, with TRBD2 identical over 9 junction bases. The input for sequencing was peripheral blood mononuclear cells (PBMCs), taken at new diagnosis, from a patient treated with antithyroid drugs. At the DNA level, the sequence is TGTGCCAGCAGCCCCGCTCCGGGACTAGCAAATGAGCAGTTCTTC. This codes for CASSPAPGLANEQFF.